These 8 T cell receptor beta chains were all obtained from the same sample, sequenced in a study of T cell responses to AZD1222 COVID-19 vaccine. The protocol was immunoSEQ multiplex PCR, while the TCRdb copy is restricted to in-frame clones and leaves out a portion. Among around 190,000 clones listed, 80% to 90% were seen once. The sequencing used peripheral blood, collected 28 days after the second AZD1222 dose. These receptors all stem from an adult who received the AZD1222 COVID-19 vaccine.

V and J are TRBV6-5 and TRBJ2-1; 8 bases agree with TRBD1. V was clipped by 6 bases and J by 1 base; unmatched bases: 5. There are 15 residues in the CDR3. CDR1 and CDR2 (germline): MNHEY, SVGAGI. In DNA, the CDR3 is TGTGCCAGCAGGTCAACAGGGGGGTCCTACAATGAGCAGTTCTTC. Protein: CASRSTGGSYNEQFF.

The genes are TRBV11-2 and TRBJ1-1; D is undetermined. The CDR3 loop spans 12 amino acids. Germline V CDR1 and CDR2: SGHAT, FQNNGV. V lost 3 bases and J lost 8, with 10 bases in between. The CDR3 loop is CASSFLGREAFF. In DNA form, the CDR3 reads TGTGCCAGCAGCTTTTTGGGCAGGGAAGCTTTCTTT.

The chain couples TRBV7-2 to TRBJ2-2; 7 bases fit TRBD2. Germline trimming cut 5 bases from V and 5 bases from J; bases unmatched to any gene: 5. Germline loops: CDR1 SGHTA, CDR2 FQGNSA. The CDR3 totals 14 residues. In DNA, the CDR3 is TGTGCCAGCAGCGGAGCGGGGAGGACCGGGGAGCTGTTTTTT. Its translation: CASSGAGRTGELFF.

The J gene is TRBJ1-1, the V gene TRBV5-1; 8 positions agree with TRBD1. There are 14 residues in the CDR3. Germline CDR1 SGHRS, CDR2 YFSETQ. Germline trimming cut 4 bases from V and 5 bases from J; bases unmatched to any gene: 7. The CDR3 nucleotides are TGCGCCAGCAGCGGTACAGGGGGGAGGACTGAAGCTTTCTTT. Protein product: CASSGTGGRTEAFF.

The genes are TRBV5-6 and TRBJ1-4; D remains unclear. The V end was cut by 3 bases, the J end by 2 bases, with 5 bases between. Germline V gene data show CDR1 as SGHDT and CDR2 as YYEEEE. CDR3 length: 13 amino acids. The CDR3 coding sequence is TGTGCCAGCAGCTACGAGACTAATGAAAAACTGTTTTTT. It encodes CASSYETNEKLFF.

The chain employs TRBV27 and TRBJ2-3, with 9 positions matching TRBD1. CDR1 MNHEY and CDR2 SMNVEV come from the germline V gene (reference sequence). The CDR3 covers 18 residues. V lost 4 bases and J lost 0; bases outside the gene matches: 11. DNA of the CDR3: TGTGCCAGCAGTTCCGGGACAGGGCCACGATTTAGCACAGATACGCAGTATTTT. It translates to CASSSGTGPRFSTDTQYF.

This sequence joins TRBV7-9 and TRBJ2-1; 12 bases match TRBD2. Germline CDR1 and CDR2: SEHNR and FQNEAQ (reference sequence). Trimming took 5 bases from V and 6 from J; bases not matched to a gene: 5. The CDR3 extends over 15 amino acids. CDR3 in DNA: TGTGCCAGCAGCCAGACTAGCGGGGGAGGCAATGAGCAGTTCTTC. This sequence encodes CASSQTSGGGNEQFF.

The V gene is TRBV3-1 (or the pseudogene TRBV3-2), the J gene TRBJ1-2, with a possible D match to TRBD1 (6 bases). Germline V gives CDR1 LGHDT, CDR2 YNNKEL (reference sequence). V was clipped by 3 bases and J by 6 bases, with 20 bases between them. The CDR3 length is 16 residues. The CDR3: CASSHLNPDRGDGYTF. In nucleotides, the CDR3 is TGTGCCAGCAGCCACCTAAACCCGGACAGAGGGGATGGCTACACCTTC.